This TCR beta chain came from a study of blood T cell repertoires in COVID-19. Profiled with immunoSEQ multiplex PCR; TCRdb holds only in-frame clones, not every one. The sample holds more than 100,000 clones, roughly 90% seen once. This clone came up once. Material: peripheral blood. The TCR originated in a woman in her sixties or seventies with acute or convalescent COVID-19.

The CDR3 region has the DNA TGTGCCAGCAGTTTATCGTTTTCCAGGAACACTGAAGCTTTCTTT. It specifies CASSLSFSRNTEAFF. The genes are TRBV27 and TRBJ1-1; no reliable D call. Germline-derived CDR1 and CDR2 are MNHEY and SMNVEV (reference sequence). Deletions cut 0 bases from V and 1 base from J, with 9 bases between. The CDR3 has 15 amino acids.